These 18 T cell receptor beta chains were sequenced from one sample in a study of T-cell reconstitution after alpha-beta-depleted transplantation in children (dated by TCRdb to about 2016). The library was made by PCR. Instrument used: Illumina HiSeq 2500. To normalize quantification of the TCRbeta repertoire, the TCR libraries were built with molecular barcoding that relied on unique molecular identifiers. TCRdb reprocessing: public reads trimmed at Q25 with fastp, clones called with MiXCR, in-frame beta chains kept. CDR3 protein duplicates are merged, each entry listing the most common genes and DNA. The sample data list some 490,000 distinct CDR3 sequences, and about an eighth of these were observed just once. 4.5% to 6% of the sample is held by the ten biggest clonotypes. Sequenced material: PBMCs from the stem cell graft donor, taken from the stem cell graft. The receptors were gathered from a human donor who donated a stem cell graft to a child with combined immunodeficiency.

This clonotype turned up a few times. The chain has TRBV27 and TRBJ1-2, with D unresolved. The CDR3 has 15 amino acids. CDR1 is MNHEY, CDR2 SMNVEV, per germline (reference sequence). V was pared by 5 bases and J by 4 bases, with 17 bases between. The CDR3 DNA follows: TGTGCCAGCAGTGCAGGACCGCCGAGGACCTATGGCTACACCTTC. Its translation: CASSAGPPRTYGYTF.

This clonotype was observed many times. DNA of the CDR3: TGCAGCGCCGAGGGGGGGGAGGGCTACAATGAGCAGTTCTTC. This translates into CSAEGGEGYNEQFF. The V gene is TRBV29-1, the J gene TRBJ2-1; D is possibly TRBD2 (7 bases). Trimming shortened V by 7 bases and J by 3 bases, and 16 bases separated the two germline ends. Germline values: CDR1 SQVTM, CDR2 ANQGSEA. The CDR3 length is 14 residues.

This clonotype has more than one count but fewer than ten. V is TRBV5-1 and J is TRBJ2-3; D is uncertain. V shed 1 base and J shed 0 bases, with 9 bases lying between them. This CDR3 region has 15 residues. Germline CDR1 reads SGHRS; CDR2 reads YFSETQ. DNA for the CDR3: TGCGCCAGCAGCTTGAATCATAGAAGCACAGATACGCAGTATTTT. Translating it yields CASSLNHRSTDTQYF.

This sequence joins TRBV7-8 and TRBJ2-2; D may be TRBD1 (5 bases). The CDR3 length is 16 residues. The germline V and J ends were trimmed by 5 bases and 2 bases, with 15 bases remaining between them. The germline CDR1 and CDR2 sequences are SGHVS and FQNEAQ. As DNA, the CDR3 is TGTGCCAGCAGCCAAGACTCAGGGTCCAACACCGGGGAGCTGTTTTTT. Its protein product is CASSQDSGSNTGELFF.

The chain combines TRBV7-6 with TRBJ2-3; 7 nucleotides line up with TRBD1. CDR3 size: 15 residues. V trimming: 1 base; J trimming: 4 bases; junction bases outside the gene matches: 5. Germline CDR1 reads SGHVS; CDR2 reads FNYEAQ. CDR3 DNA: TGTGCCAGCAGCTTAGAGGGGGCGCGGGCAGATACGCAGTATTTT. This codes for CASSLEGARADTQYF.

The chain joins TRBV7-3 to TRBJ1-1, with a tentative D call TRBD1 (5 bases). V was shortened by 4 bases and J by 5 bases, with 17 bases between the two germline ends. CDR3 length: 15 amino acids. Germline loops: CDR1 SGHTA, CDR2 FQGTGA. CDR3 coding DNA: TGTGCCAGCAGCTCTACCGGGACCGGCGGGACTGAAGCTTTCTTT. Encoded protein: CASSSTGTGGTEAFF. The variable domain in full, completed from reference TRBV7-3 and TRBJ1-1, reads GAGVSQTPSNKVTEKGKYVELRCDPISGHTALYWYRQSLGQGPEFLIYFQGTGAADDSGLPNDRFFAVRPEGSVSTLKIQRTERGDSAVYLCASSSTGTGGTEAFFGQGTRLTVV.

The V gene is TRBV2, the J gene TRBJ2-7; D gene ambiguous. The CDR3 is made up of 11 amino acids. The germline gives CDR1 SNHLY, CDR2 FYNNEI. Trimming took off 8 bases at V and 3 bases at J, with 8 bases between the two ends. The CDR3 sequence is CASLQIYEQYF. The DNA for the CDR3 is TGTGCCAGCCTACAGATCTACGAGCAGTACTTC.

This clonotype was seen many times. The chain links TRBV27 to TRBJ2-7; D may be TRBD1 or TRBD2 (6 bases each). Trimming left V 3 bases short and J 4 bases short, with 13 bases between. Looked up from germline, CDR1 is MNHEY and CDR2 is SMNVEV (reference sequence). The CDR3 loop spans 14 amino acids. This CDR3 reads CASSFAGQNYEQYF. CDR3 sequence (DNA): TGTGCCAGCAGTTTTGCGGGACAAAATTACGAGCAGTACTTC.

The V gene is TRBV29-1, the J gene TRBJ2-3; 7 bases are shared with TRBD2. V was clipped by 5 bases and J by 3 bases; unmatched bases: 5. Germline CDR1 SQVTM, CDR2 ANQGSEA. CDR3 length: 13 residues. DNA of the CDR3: TGCAGCGTTCGTGGGAGGGCGACAGATACGCAGTATTTT. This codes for CSVRGRATDTQYF.

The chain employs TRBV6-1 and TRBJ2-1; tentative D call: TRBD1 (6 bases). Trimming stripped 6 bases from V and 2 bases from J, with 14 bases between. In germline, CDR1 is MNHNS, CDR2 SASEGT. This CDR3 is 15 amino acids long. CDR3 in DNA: TGTGCCAGCAGCACCGGGACAACCACCTACAATGAGCAGTTCTTC. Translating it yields CASSTGTTTYNEQFF.

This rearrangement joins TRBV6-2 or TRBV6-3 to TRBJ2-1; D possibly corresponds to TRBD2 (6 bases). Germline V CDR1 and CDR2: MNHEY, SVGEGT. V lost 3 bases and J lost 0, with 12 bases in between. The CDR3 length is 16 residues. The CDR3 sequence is CASSYGGTSSYNEQFF. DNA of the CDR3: TGTGCCAGCAGTTATGGCGGGACCAGCTCCTACAATGAGCAGTTCTTC.

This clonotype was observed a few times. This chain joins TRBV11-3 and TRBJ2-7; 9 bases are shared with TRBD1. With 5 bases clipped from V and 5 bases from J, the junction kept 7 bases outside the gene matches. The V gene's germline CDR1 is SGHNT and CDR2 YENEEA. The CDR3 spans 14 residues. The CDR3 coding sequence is TGTGCCAGCAGCAAGCATGGACAGGGGAACGAGCAGTACTTC. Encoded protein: CASSKHGQGNEQYF.

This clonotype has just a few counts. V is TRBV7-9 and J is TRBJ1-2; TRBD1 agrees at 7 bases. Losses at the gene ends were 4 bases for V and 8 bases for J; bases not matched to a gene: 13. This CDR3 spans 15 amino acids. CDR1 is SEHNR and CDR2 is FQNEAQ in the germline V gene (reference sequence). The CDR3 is CASSSGQAAAWGYTF. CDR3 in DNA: TGTGCCAGCAGCTCCGGACAGGCCGCTGCGTGGGGCTACACCTTC.

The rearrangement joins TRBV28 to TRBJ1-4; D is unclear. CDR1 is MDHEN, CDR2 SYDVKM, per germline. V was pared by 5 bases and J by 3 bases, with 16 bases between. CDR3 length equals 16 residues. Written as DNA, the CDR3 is TGTGCCAGCAGTACCAGTAAAGGGTCGGCTAATGAAAAACTGTTTTTT. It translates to CASSTSKGSANEKLFF.

CDR3 sequence reads: CASSTGTSGMTKETQYF. In DNA, the CDR3 is TGTGCCAGCAGCACCGGGACTAGCGGGATGACAAAAGAGACCCAGTACTTC. The chain joins TRBV11-1 to TRBJ2-5, with 13 bases fitting TRBD2. V dropped 5 bases and J dropped 3; count of bases not matched to a gene: 9. CDR1 is SGHAT, CDR2 FQDESV, per germline (reference sequence). This CDR3 has 17 amino acids.

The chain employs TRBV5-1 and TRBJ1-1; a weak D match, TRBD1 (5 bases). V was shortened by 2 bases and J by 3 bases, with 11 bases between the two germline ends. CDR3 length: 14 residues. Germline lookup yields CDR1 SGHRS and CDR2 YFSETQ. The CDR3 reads CASSFQGSDTEAFF. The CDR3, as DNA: TGCGCCAGCAGCTTTCAGGGATCGGACACTGAAGCTTTCTTT.

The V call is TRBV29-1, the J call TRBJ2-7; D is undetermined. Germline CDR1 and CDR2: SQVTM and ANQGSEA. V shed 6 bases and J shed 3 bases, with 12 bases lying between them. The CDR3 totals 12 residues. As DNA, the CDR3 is TGCAGCGTGGCATGGGATGACTACGAGCAGTACTTC. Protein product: CSVAWDDYEQYF.

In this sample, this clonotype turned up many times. The CDR3 coding sequence is TGTGCCAGCAGTTTGAACGGACTCTACAATGAGCAGTTCTTC. Protein product: CASSLNGLYNEQFF. The rearrangement joins TRBV12-3 or TRBV12-4 to TRBJ2-1; D possibly corresponds to TRBD2 (5 bases). Trimming removed 3 bases at V and 3 bases at J, with 9 bases between. The CDR3 consists of 14 residues.